This T cell receptor beta chain is from a study of T cells in Graves' hyperthyroidism and ophthalmopathy. Study at large: Peripheral blood was collected at initial diagnosis, before any treatment.

This clonotype appeared many times. What it binds is not known. Findings of the study overall: The model predicted ophthalmopathy a median 6.5 months before onset.

Amplification yielded TCR beta CDR3 regions, with RNA transcripts as the source. First-round RT-PCR of the TCR CDR3 relied on the HTBI primer set. TCRdb ran MiXCR on the multiplex PCR reads and lists one entry per CDR3 protein. The table lists approximately 870,000 distinct CDR3 sequences, about two fifths of them singletons. The V and J ends lost 3 bases and 7 bases respectively, with 9 bases between them. The CDR3 loop spans 12 amino acids. The chain joins TRBV12-3 or TRBV12-4 to TRBJ1-1; tentative D call: TRBD1 (5 bases). Sequenced input: blood. This TCR derives from a man between 18 and 29 years old with Graves' hyperthyroidism. DNA of the CDR3: TGTGCCAGCAGTTTCGGGGCAGTTGAAGCTTTCTTT. It codes for CASSFGAVEAFF.